The rows below give T cell receptor beta chains drawn from one sample of a study of T-cell reconstitution after alpha-beta-depleted transplantation in children. TCRdb called the PCR reads again in MiXCR, with one record for every CDR3 protein. The sample consists of under 350,000 distinct CDR3 sequences, 9.9% of them appearing once. The input for sequencing was PBMCs from the stem cell graft donor, taken from the stem cell graft. These receptor sequences come from a human donor who donated a stem cell graft to a child with SCID. CDR3s include the opening cysteine and the closing phenylalanine or tryptophan. The D gene is left open where the match is weak. Only some rows state a clone size, as once, few, many or a class for expanded clones.

TRBJ2-1,.,TRBV7-3,16,few,CASSSHQGSSYNEQFF,TGTGCCAGCAGCTCGCACCAGGGTAGCTCCTACAATGAGCAGTTCTTC
TRBJ2-5,.,TRBV20-1,14,few,CSAREQEIQETQYF,TGCAGTGCTAGAGAGCAGGAGATCCAAGAGACCCAGTACTTC
TRBJ2-7,TRBD1,TRBV29-1,18,.,CSVSIGRDRDLLVYEQYF,TGCAGCGTCTCCATCGGTCGGGACAGGGACCTCCTTGTCTACGAGCAGTACTTC
TRBJ2-7,TRBD1,TRBV2,14,.,CASSEQGQGGEQYF,TGTGCCAGCAGTGAACAAGGACAGGGGGGCGAGCAGTACTTC
TRBJ2-1,TRBD2,TRBV4-2,14,.,CASKVGGDHNEQFF,TGTGCCAGCAAGGTGGGGGGGGACCACAATGAGCAGTTCTTC
TRBJ2-7,TRBD1,TRBV18,15,few,CASSPYGQVIYEQYF,TGTGCCAGCTCACCCTATGGACAGGTAATCTACGAGCAGTACTTC
TRBJ2-1,.,TRBV5-5,14,few,CASSWTDPYNEQFF,TGTGCCAGCAGCTGGACAGACCCCTACAATGAGCAGTTCTTC
TRBJ2-7,TRBD1,TRBV27,14,few,CASSMTGWGYEQYF,TGTGCCAGCAGTATGACAGGGTGGGGCTACGAGCAGTACTTC
TRBJ2-3,.,TRBV7-9,13,.,CASSYPVTDTQYF,TGTGCCAGCAGCTATCCGGTTACGGATACGCAGTATTTT
TRBJ2-3,TRBD2,TRBV9,15,.,CASSARAGETDTQYF,TGTGCCAGCAGCGCCCGAGCGGGGGAGACAGATACGCAGTATTTT
TRBJ1-6,.,TRBV14,14,few,CASSQERGSRALHF,TGTGCCAGCAGCCAAGAAAGAGGGAGTCGTGCCCTCCACTTT
TRBJ2-5,TRBD1,TRBV12-3/TRBV12-4,18,few,CASRGGQGALSPQETQYF,TGTGCCAGCAGGGGTGGTCAGGGGGCCCTCTCTCCTCAAGAGACCCAGTACTTC